Listed below are T cell receptor beta chains from one sample, sequenced in a study of T cells in Graves' hyperthyroidism and ophthalmopathy. TCRdb called the multiplex PCR reads again in MiXCR, with one record for every CDR3 protein. The sample contains almost 50,000 distinct CDR3 sequences, approximately 53% of which appear only once. Sequencing used peripheral blood or thyroid tissue (not recorded which). Receptors originate from a man between 18 and 29 years old with Graves' hyperthyroidism. CDR3s include the opening cysteine and the closing phenylalanine or tryptophan. The D gene is left open where the match is weak. Clone size is shown for a subset of rows, as once, few, many or a class of expanded clone.

TRBV29-1,TRBJ2-2,.,many,TGCAGCGTTGAAGGCCGGATGAACACCGGGGAGCTGTTTTTT,CSVEGRMNTGELFF
TRBV29-1,TRBJ2-5,.,few,TGCAGCGTGAGGCCCGGGACCCAGTACTTC,CSVRPGTQYF
TRBV20-1,TRBJ2-7,TRBD2,.,TGCAGTGCTAGAGATAAAGGACTAGGCTACTACGAGCAGTACTTC,CSARDKGLGYYEQYF
TRBV20-1,TRBJ2-7,.,.,TGCAGTGCTAGACCAGCCCCGGACAGCGTCGAGCAGTACTTC,CSARPAPDSVEQYF
TRBV6-4,TRBJ1-2,TRBD1,.,TGTGCCAGCAGTGAGTCAGGGGGGCGCACGGGCTACACCTTC,CASSESGGRTGYTF
TRBV28,TRBJ1-1,TRBD1,many,TGTGCCAGCAGTTTTCAGGGGGTGCACACTGAAGCTTTCTTT,CASSFQGVHTEAFF
TRBV29-1,TRBJ1-3,.,.,TGCAGCGTTGGGCTGGGGAACTCTGGAAACACCATATATTTT,CSVGLGNSGNTIYF
TRBV20-1,TRBJ1-5,TRBD1,.,TGCAGTGCATGGACAGGGAATCAGCCCCAGCATTTT,CSAWTGNQPQHF
TRBV12-3/TRBV12-4,TRBJ1-1,.,many,TGTGCCAGCAGTTTGGGCCCGAACACTGAAGCTTTCTTT,CASSLGPNTEAFF
TRBV20-1,TRBJ2-7,TRBD1,.,TGCAGTGCTACAGGGGGCTACGAGCAGTACTTC,CSATGGYEQYF
TRBV5-1,TRBJ1-1,.,.,.,CASSFYICSAMGIAYEEAFF
TRBV11-3,TRBJ2-2,TRBD2,many,TGTGCCAGCAGCTTAAGTTTCCAGCGGGAGTTGTGGACCGGGGAGCTGTTTTTT,CASSLSFQRELWTGELFF
TRBV2,TRBJ2-7,.,few,TGTGCCAGCAGTTTCAATGACGGGTACGAGCAGTACTTC,CASSFNDGYEQYF
TRBV30,TRBJ1-2,.,.,TGTGCCTGGAGTGTTTACCGGGGCTACACCTTC,CAWSVYRGYTF
TRBV15,TRBJ1-6,.,.,TGTGCCGCCAGCAGAGGCAGTGTCGATTCACCCCTCCACTTT,CAASRGSVDSPLHF
TRBV5-1,TRBJ1-1,.,few,TGCGCCAGCAGCGTAGGGACTGAAGCTTTCTTT,CASSVGTEAFF
TRBV9,TRBJ1-3,.,.,TGTGCCAGCAGTTTAAGAGGGGATAGGGGCAGGGGCTCAGGAAACACCATATATTTT,CASSLRGDRGRGSGNTIYF
TRBV15,TRBJ1-1,.,once,TGTGCCACCAGCACCGCCCCTAGATCTGAAGCTTTCTTT,CATSTAPRSEAFF
TRBV11-3,TRBJ2-5,.,many,TGTGCCAGCAGCTCGGGCCCAAAAGAGACCCAGTACTTC,CASSSGPKETQYF
TRBV6-5,TRBJ1-1,TRBD1,once,TGTGCCAGCAGTTACGATCGGGACAGGGAAGCTTTCTTT,CASSYDRDREAFF
TRBV27,TRBJ1-4,.,many,TGTGCCAGCAGTTTATCAGGCCGGGAAAAACTGTTTTTT,CASSLSGREKLFF
TRBV6-1,TRBJ1-4,.,.,TGTGCCAGCAGTAAGACAGATGCGGAAAAACTGTTTTTT,CASSKTDAEKLFF
TRBV4-1,TRBJ2-2,.,many,TGCGCCAGCAGCCAAGTTCCGGTTGGGTACAGGAACACCGGGGAGCTGTTTTTT,CASSQVPVGYRNTGELFF
TRBV29-1,TRBJ2-7,TRBD1,many,TGCAGCGTGAGGCCCGGGACAGAGTACGAGCAGTACTTC,CSVRPGTEYEQYF
TRBV29-1,TRBJ2-5,TRBD2,.,TGCAGCGTGAGGCCCGGGACTAGCGGGACTAGGGCCCAGTACTTC,CSVRPGTSGTRAQYF
TRBV4-3,TRBJ2-3,TRBD1,few,TGCGCCAGCAGCCAAGAGCCAGGGGGCGGCGGAGATACGCAGTATTTT,CASSQEPGGGGDTQYF
TRBV29-1,TRBJ2-5,.,medium-sized,TGCAGCGTTGAAGCTTCAACGGGGGCAGAGACCCAGTACTTC,CSVEASTGAETQYF
TRBV6-5,TRBJ1-1,.,.,TGTGCCAGCAGTCTTGAGGAGGGATGGAACACTGAAGCTTTCTTT,CASSLEEGWNTEAFF
TRBV6-2/TRBV6-3,TRBJ1-2,.,many,TGTGCCTGCGACGGATACTATGGCTACACCTTC,CACDGYYGYTF
TRBV20-1,TRBJ2-2,.,.,TGCAGTGCTATCGGAGAGCACGCGAACATCGGGGAGCTGTTTTTT,CSAIGEHANIGELFF
TRBV12-3/TRBV12-4,TRBJ2-2,.,many,TGTGCCACTAACCGGGCCCTTTCGGGGAGTGACACCGGGGAGCTGTTTTTT,CATNRALSGSDTGELFF
TRBV6-1,TRBJ2-7,.,many,TGTGCCAGCAGTGAAGGGCTCTACTACGAGCAGTACTTC,CASSEGLYYEQYF
TRBV20-1,TRBJ2-7,TRBD2,.,TGCAGTGCCAAGGGACTAGCGGGAGCCCAACACTACGAGCAGTACTTC,CSAKGLAGAQHYEQYF
TRBV5-1,TRBJ1-5,TRBD1,.,TGCGCCACCGAGGCTTGGACAGGGAGCAATCAGCCCCAGCAGTTT,CATEAWTGSNQPQQF
TRBV7-2,TRBJ2-7,TRBD1,many,TGTGCCAGCAGCTTAAATTTGGCCCGGGACAGGCCAACCTACGAGCAGTACTTC,CASSLNLARDRPTYEQYF
TRBV20-1,TRBJ2-7,.,.,TGCGGTGCTCTTGCAGGGTACGGATACGAGCAGTACTTC,CGALAGYGYEQYF
TRBV7-9,TRBJ1-4,TRBD1,.,TGTGCCAGCAGCCGCGGGACAGGGGGTACTAATGAAAAACTGTTTTTT,CASSRGTGGTNEKLFF
TRBV2,TRBJ1-1,.,.,TGTGCCAGCAGCCAAACATACAGTAGCACTGAAGCTTTCTTT,CASSQTYSSTEAFF
TRBV24-1,TRBJ2-5,TRBD2,many,TGTGCCACAAGTGGTTCTAGCGGGTACCAAGAGACCCAGTACTTC,CATSGSSGYQETQYF
TRBV2,TRBJ2-7,TRBD2,.,TGTGCCAGCAGGGGGACTAGCGGGTCCTACGAGCAGTACTTC,CASRGTSGSYEQYF
TRBV12-3/TRBV12-4,TRBJ2-7,TRBD2,.,TGTGCCAGCAGGGCCGGGAGGGCCGCTTTCGAGCGGTACTTC,CASRAGRAAFERYF
TRBV29-1,TRBJ1-6,.,.,TGCAGCGTTGAGGGCGAGGACGGTTCACCCCTCCACTTT,CSVEGEDGSPLHF
TRBV2,TRBJ2-2,TRBD1,.,TGTGCCAGCAATCGTTGGGCAGGGGGTTACACCGAGGAGCTGTTTTTT,CASNRWAGGYTEELFF
TRBV28,TRBJ2-5,.,many,TGTGCCAGCAGTTTGGGGTCAGGGGCGCCTGGAGAGACCCAGTACTTC,CASSLGSGAPGETQYF
TRBV7-2,TRBJ2-5,.,.,TGTGCCAGTAGTACGAGGACAGCGACGTGGGAGACCCAGTACTTC,CASSTRTATWETQYF
TRBV19,TRBJ1-5,.,many,TGTGCCAGTAGTATTTTCCCTAGCAATCAGCCCCAGCATTTT,CASSIFPSNQPQHF
TRBV24-1,TRBJ2-3,TRBD2,many,TGTGCCACCAGCCCAACTAGCGGGGAGACAGATACGCAGTATTTT,CATSPTSGETDTQYF
TRBV20-1,TRBJ1-4,.,.,TGCAGTGCCTTGACAGTGGTTAATGAAAAACTGTTTTTT,CSALTVVNEKLFF
TRBV7-9,TRBJ2-5,.,.,TGTGCCAGCAGCCTTGAGGGTGGGGAGACCCAGTACTTC,CASSLEGGETQYF
TRBV4-1,TRBJ1-2,.,many,TGCGCCAGCAGCCAAGTTGCGACAGCTAACTATGGCTACACCTTC,CASSQVATANYGYTF
TRBV6-6,TRBJ2-7,TRBD1,.,TGTGCCATCAGACAGGGGGCCGCGTACGAGCAGTACTTC,CAIRQGAAYEQYF
TRBV4-3,TRBJ2-5,.,many,TGCGCCAGCAGCCAAGAGCATCCCCTGGAGACCCAGTACTTC,CASSQEHPLETQYF
TRBV30,TRBJ1-2,.,many,TGTGCCTGGAGTGTAGAGGCGGGGGGCTACACCTTC,CAWSVEAGGYTF
TRBV4-2,TRBJ2-7,.,.,TGTGCCAGCAGCCAAGATCAACTAGGGGCTGAGCAGTACTTC,CASSQDQLGAEQYF
TRBV6-1,TRBJ2-2,TRBD2,many,TGTGCCAGCAGTGAACTAGCGGGGGGCACCGGGGAGCTGTTTTTT,CASSELAGGTGELFF
TRBV7-9,TRBJ2-7,TRBD1,.,TGTGCCAGCAGCCAAGACAGGGTGGGCTACGAGCAGTACTTC,CASSQDRVGYEQYF
TRBV29-1,TRBJ2-3,.,.,TGCAGCGTTGACCAGGGTGGCGCAGATACGCAGTATTTT,CSVDQGGADTQYF
TRBV20-1,TRBJ2-5,TRBD2,.,TGCAGTGCTAGACGGACTAGCGGGGGGGGAAAACAAGAGACCCAGTACTTC,CSARRTSGGGKQETQYF
TRBV7-9,TRBJ1-2,.,few,TGTGCCAGCAGCCCTACACTTCCTGTGGTGGGGGGCTACACCTTC,CASSPTLPVVGGYTF
TRBV24-1,TRBJ2-7,TRBD2,.,TGTGCCGCCAGTGATTCTTCCCGGGGGGTGAGAGGTGAGCAGTACTTC,CAASDSSRGVRGEQYF